This paragraph reports one T cell receptor beta chain. As yet, its antigen is unknown. MiXCR was run by TCRdb on the reads, yielding one entry per CDR3 protein. The sample records around 100,000 distinct CDR3 sequences, 20% to 30% being singletons. This sample is drawn from a study of T cell repertoires in cytomegalovirus infection. Study-wide context: Public TCR beta signatures indicated both CMV infection and matching HLA type.

Findings and limits, study-wide: Cumulative public TCR beta family frequency identified CMV carriers with the relevant HLA. The ex vivo response was dominated by HLA-C-restricted CMV-specific TCR beta clonotypes.

The source material was CD8+ T cells from PBMCs. The sequence derives from a human donor in good health (CMV status not recorded). Some clones in this sample may be carry-over from other donors' samples.

CDR3 DNA: TGTGCCAGCAGCCCAGGCGGTTCGGGGGGCCTCGAGCAGTACTTC. This translates into CASSPGGSGGLEQYF. The rearrangement joins TRBV7-8 to TRBJ2-7, with a weak D call TRBD2 (7 bases). Trimming shortened V by 5 bases and J by 6 bases, and 20 bases separated the two germline ends. Germline V gene data show CDR1 as SGHVS and CDR2 as FQNEAQ. CDR3 size: 15 residues.